These T cell receptor beta chains were read from a single sample in a study of blood T cell repertoires in COVID-19. TCRdb keeps only in-frame clones here, not all; method: immunoSEQ multiplex PCR. Of 200,000 to 250,000 clones in the sample, around 85% were seen once. The sequenced sample consisted of peripheral blood. These receptors all come from a woman between 25 and 40 years old who had recovered from COVID-19. Both conserved end residues are part of each CDR3. D genes are given only for firm matches. Clone size is not always given. Where it is, it says once, few, many or a class for expanded clones.

>TRBJ1-4|once|TRBV10-2|TRBD1
CASSRGQGEKLFF
TGCGCCAGCAGTCGAGGACAGGGTGAAAAACTGTTTTTT
>TRBJ2-3|-|TRBV9|TRBD1
CASSLGFLGQGDTDTQYF
TGTGCCAGCAGCCTCGGTTTTTTGGGACAGGGAGACACAGATACGCAGTATTTT
>TRBJ1-2|few|TRBV25-1|TRBD1
CASGDSYNGYTF
TGTGCCAGCGGGGACAGTTATAATGGCTACACCTTC
>TRBJ1-4|-|TRBV5-4|TRBD1
CASSLDRGSNEKLFF
TGTGCCAGCAGCTTGGACAGGGGATCGAATGAAAAACTGTTTTTT
>TRBJ2-5|once|TRBV27|-
CASSLSLGLLETQYF
TGTGCCAGCAGTTTATCTCTGGGCCTCTTGGAGACCCAGTACTTC
>TRBJ2-1|-|TRBV12-5|TRBD1
CASGRDSSSYNEQFF
TGTGCTAGTGGTCGGGACAGCTCCTCCTACAATGAGCAGTTCTTC
>TRBJ2-1|-|TRBV7-9|TRBD1
CASSLPGQSRSYNEQFF
TGTGCCAGCAGCTTGCCGGGACAGTCACGCTCCTACAATGAGCAGTTCTTC
>TRBJ2-3|-|TRBV5-1|TRBD2
CASSLGLAGGPFTDTQYF
TGCGCCAGCAGCTTGGGGCTAGCGGGGGGGCCCTTCACAGATACGCAGTATTTT
>TRBJ1-2|-|TRBV27|-
CASSSLVGARNGYTF
TGTGCCAGCAGTTCTCTGGTAGGGGCGCGGAATGGCTACACCTTC
>TRBJ1-5|-|TRBV21-1|-
CASSKAYSLDQPQHF
TGTGCCAGCAGCAAAGCTTACAGTTTGGATCAGCCCCAGCATTTT
>TRBJ1-5|-|TRBV27|TRBD1
CASSTGAGSNQPQHF
TGTGCCAGCAGTACAGGGGCGGGGAGCAATCAGCCCCAGCATTTT
>TRBJ1-4|few|TRBV7-9|-
CASSLDSAGTEKLFF
TGTGCCAGCAGCTTAGATTCGGCAGGAACTGAAAAACTGTTTTTT
>TRBJ1-1|-|TRBV27|-
CASSFNSMNTEAFF
TGTGCCAGCAGTTTCAACAGCATGAACACTGAAGCTTTCTTT
>TRBJ2-7|-|TRBV7-9|-
CASSSLFEQYF
TGTGCCAGCAGCTCCCTTTTTGAGCAGTACTTC
>TRBJ2-1|few|TRBV19|TRBD1
CASSSLGTGVPNEQFF
TGTGCCAGTAGTAGCCTCGGGACAGGGGTGCCCAATGAGCAGTTCTTC
>TRBJ1-5|once|TRBV19|-
CASPQGNYSNQPQHF
TGTGCCAGCCCTCAGGGGAATTATAGCAATCAGCCCCAGCATTTT
>TRBJ2-7|few|TRBV4-1|-
CASSQVAAPSYEQYF
TGCGCCAGCAGCCAAGTAGCGGCCCCTTCCTACGAGCAGTACTTC
>TRBJ1-6|-|TRBV5-1|-
CASSLETRGNNSPLHF
TGCGCCAGCAGCTTGGAAACCAGAGGGAATAATTCACCCCTCCACTTT
>TRBJ2-3|-|TRBV2|-
CASSEAADTQYF
TGTGCCAGCAGTGAGGCTGCAGATACGCAGTATTTT
>TRBJ2-2|once|TRBV5-4|-
CASSLGLADSTGELFF
TGTGCCAGCAGCTTGGGGCTAGCGGACAGCACCGGGGAGCTGTTTTTT
>TRBJ2-3|-|TRBV7-2|-
CASSFGLMGHTDTQYF
TGTGCCAGCAGCTTCGGGCTAATGGGGCACACAGATACGCAGTATTTT
>TRBJ2-7|-|TRBV20-1|-
CSASPVLYEQYF
TGCAGTGCTAGTCCAGTATTGTACGAGCAGTACTTC
>TRBJ2-7|-|TRBV28|TRBD1
CASSSSGQGAYEQYF
TGTGCCAGCAGTTCCTCGGGACAGGGGGCCTACGAGCAGTACTTC
>TRBJ1-1|-|TRBV30|-
CAWGGTNQGF
TGTGCCTGGGGAGGGACAAACCAGGGCTTT
>TRBJ2-7|-|TRBV7-2|-
CASSLRGPETGTYEQYF
TGTGCCAGCAGCTTACGGGGTCCGGAGACGGGAACCTACGAGCAGTACTTC
>TRBJ1-5|-|TRBV27|-
CASGWGVSQPQHF
TGTGCCAGCGGTTGGGGGGTGAGTCAGCCCCAGCATTTT
>TRBJ1-5|-|TRBV25-1|-
CASSGSGTYSNQPQHF
TGTGCCAGCAGTGGATCAGGAACTTATAGCAATCAGCCCCAGCATTTT
>TRBJ2-5|-|TRBV15|TRBD2
CATSRDITAGETQYF
TGTGCCACCAGCAGAGATATAACAGCGGGGGAGACCCAGTACTTC
>TRBJ2-1|once|TRBV4-1|TRBD2
CASSLNAGRGVDEQFF
TGCGCCAGCAGCCTAAACGCCGGACGGGGGGTGGATGAGCAGTTCTTC
>TRBJ2-3|-|TRBV19|-
CASSPRGQTSTDTQYF
TGTGCCAGTAGTCCCCGGGGTCAGACTAGCACAGATACGCAGTATTTT
>TRBJ2-2|-|TRBV5-6|TRBD2
CASSALTSGGANTGELFF
TGTGCCAGCAGCGCACTGACTAGCGGGGGGGCGAACACCGGGGAGCTGTTTTTT
>TRBJ2-5|-|TRBV11-3|-
CASSLGAGGGETQYF
TGTGCCAGCAGCTTAGGGGCAGGGGGAGGCGAGACCCAGTACTTC